These 17 T cell receptor beta chains share one sample of origin, sequenced in a study of identical twins. Via MiXCR, TCRdb re-called the 5' RACE reads, giving one row per CDR3 protein. Of about 570,000 distinct CDR3 sequences listed, over 8.5% were seen once; the top ten hold roughly 3%. This same sample was also taken into another study, of yellow fever vaccine responses in identical twins.

Material: PBMCs. The receptor source for this set is a woman between 18 and 30 years old in good health.

The CDR3 DNA sequence: TGTGCCAGCAGCTTAGTCCTAGCGAACAGGCCAGATACGCAGTATTTT. Translated, it gives CASSLVLANRPDTQYF. This chain joins TRBV13 and TRBJ2-3; tentatively, D is TRBD2 (6 bases). The CDR3 length is 16 residues. Germline-derived CDR1 and CDR2 are PRHDT and FYEKMQ (reference sequence). Trimming took 1 base from V and 4 from J, leaving 15 bases between them.

The chain joins TRBV4-2 to TRBJ2-7, with 9 bases identical to TRBD1. Germline V CDR1 and CDR2: LGHNA, YNFKEQ. This CDR3 is built from 18 residues. The trim removed 0 bases at V and 1 base at J, leaving 10 bases unmatched. The CDR3 bases are TGTGCCAGCAGCCAAGATCAACAGGGGGCAGGTGCGTCCTACGAGCAGTACTTC. Amino acid sequence: CASSQDQQGAGASYEQYF.

The chain joins TRBV20-1 to TRBJ2-7; D is undetermined. The CDR3 extends over 12 amino acids. Germline V lookup: CDR1 DFQATT, CDR2 SNEGSKA (reference sequence). Trimming stripped 6 bases from V and 3 bases from J, with 12 bases between. The CDR3: CSAISRSYEQYF. As DNA, the CDR3 is TGCAGTGCCATTTCGCGTAGCTACGAGCAGTACTTC.

The rearrangement links TRBV7-8 to TRBJ2-2, with 8 bases that match TRBD1. The CDR3 contains 20 residues. V shed 5 bases and J 1 base; nucleotides not matched to a gene: 18. Germline values: CDR1 SGHVS, CDR2 FQNEAQ. The CDR3 here is CASSLRTGLSRLMNTGELFF. For the CDR3, the DNA is TGTGCCAGCAGCCTACGGACAGGGCTTAGCCGATTAATGAACACCGGGGAGCTGTTTTTT.

Ten or more counts support this clonotype. This rearrangement joins TRBV14 to TRBJ2-1; 7 bases align to TRBD2. CDR1 is SGHDN and CDR2 is FVKESK in the germline V gene. CDR3 length equals 17 residues. The J segment lost 0 bases and the V segment lost 0 bases, leaving 5 bases of the junction unmatched. The CDR3 loop is CASSQDYGGSSYNEQFF. CDR3 nucleotides: TGTGCCAGCAGCCAAGATTACGGGGGGAGCTCCTACAATGAGCAGTTCTTC.

This clonotype was found many times. The chain couples TRBV7-8 to TRBJ2-7; D is ambiguous. The V end was cut by 0 bases, the J end by 4 bases, with 7 bases between. The CDR3 is 13 residues long. CDR1 and CDR2 (germline): SGHVS, FQNEAQ. The CDR3 region has the DNA TGTGCCAGCAGCTTAGCTGCGTTTTACGAGCAGTACTTC. This sequence encodes CASSLAAFYEQYF.

CDR3 bases: TGCGCCAGCAGCTGGGGGGCTAGCGCCCCTCAGCAGTATTTT. Translated, it gives CASSWGASAPQQYF. The V and J genes are TRBV5-1 and TRBJ2-3, with D perhaps given as TRBD1 or TRBD2 (6 bases each). Germline V CDR1 and CDR2: SGHRS, YFSETQ. This CDR3 has 14 residues. V lost 3 bases and J 11 bases, leaving 19 bases between the germline ends.

The V call is TRBV7-2, the J call TRBJ1-3; D call uncertain. In germline, CDR1 is SGHTA, CDR2 FQGNSA. The V end lost 0 bases, the J end lost 3 bases, and 9 bases lay between the germline ends. CDR3 length: 15 amino acids. This CDR3 is CASSLAGLGGNTIYF. The CDR3 nucleotides are TGTGCCAGCAGCTTAGCGGGGTTAGGTGGAAACACCATATATTTT.

This clonotype was picked up many times. The genes are TRBV5-1 and TRBJ2-5; D may be TRBD1 or TRBD2 (6 bases each). Germline V gene sequence: CDR1 SGHRS, CDR2 YFSETQ. V was pared by 4 bases and J by 7 bases, with 20 bases between. The length of the CDR3 is 15 residues. Here the CDR3 reads CASSQGGDIQRTQYF. The CDR3 DNA reads as TGCGCCAGCAGCCAAGGCGGGGACATCCAACGGACCCAGTACTTC. Variable domain in full (rest from reference TRBV5-1 and TRBJ2-5): KAGVTQTPRYLIKTRGQQVTLSCSPISGHRSVSWYQQTPGQGLQFLFEYFSETQRNKGNFPGRFSGRQFSNSRSEMNVSTLELGDSALYLCASSQGGDIQRTQYFGPGTRLLVL.

The rearrangement links TRBV28 to TRBJ2-1; TRBD2 agrees at 10 bases. The V gene's germline CDR1 is MDHEN and CDR2 SYDVKM. This CDR3 is built from 15 residues. The V segment lost 6 bases and the J segment 3 bases; nucleotides outside the gene matches: 5. CDR3 loop: CASSRERGGYNEQFF. CDR3 DNA: TGTGCCAGCAGCCGCGAGCGGGGGGGCTACAATGAGCAGTTCTTC. Supplemented by reference TRBV28 and TRBJ2-1, the full variable domain reads DVKVTQSSRYLVKRTGEKVFLECVQDMDHENMFWYRQDPGLGLRLIYFSYDVKMKEKGDIPEGYSVSREKKERFSLILESASTNQTSMYLCASSRERGGYNEQFFGPGTRLTVL.

This clonotype showed up just a few times. V gene TRBV24-1 combines with J gene TRBJ2-5; D might be TRBD2 (6 bases). The germline V and J ends were trimmed by 9 bases and 5 bases, with 15 bases remaining between them. The CDR3 is made up of 13 amino acids. The germline gives CDR1 KGHDR, CDR2 SFDVKD. For the CDR3, the DNA is TGTGCCACCCGGGGGAACTGGGGCGAGACCCAGTACTTC. It specifies CATRGNWGETQYF.

The chain is built from TRBV20-1 and TRBJ2-7; possibly TRBD2 for D (5 bases). The length of the CDR3 is 14 residues. From germline, CDR1 is DFQATT and CDR2 SNEGSKA (reference sequence). Trimming shortened V by 3 bases and J by 7 bases, and 19 bases separated the two germline ends. The CDR3 DNA sequence: TGCAGTGCTAGCCGGCTAGCTGAGACTCGAGAGCAGTACTTC. This translates into CSASRLAETREQYF.

This clonotype was counted only a few times. The chain employs TRBV20-1 and TRBJ1-5, with D perhaps matching TRBD1 (5 bases). Germline-derived CDR1 and CDR2 are DFQATT and SNEGSKA (reference sequence). The CDR3 spans 12 residues. V was pared by 3 bases and J by 4 bases, with 7 bases between. The CDR3 DNA reads TGCAGTGCTAGGGGGGAAAATCAGCCCCAGCATTTT. Amino acids: CSARGENQPQHF.

This chain connects TRBV28 to TRBJ2-7, with 7 bases identical to TRBD1. The V segment lost 8 bases and the J segment 3 bases; nucleotides outside the gene matches: 13. CDR1 is MDHEN and CDR2 is SYDVKM in the germline V gene. This CDR3 has 15 residues. The CDR3: CASQGTDGGDYEQYF. The CDR3 nucleotides are TGTGCCAGCCAAGGGACAGACGGTGGGGACTACGAGCAGTACTTC.

J is TRBJ2-7 and V is TRBV20-1; D tentatively fits TRBD1 or TRBD2 (5 bases each). This CDR3 has 14 residues. With 4 bases removed from V and 1 base from J, the gap between germline ends came to 14 bases. Germline loops: CDR1 DFQATT, CDR2 SNEGSKA (reference sequence). The CDR3 bases are TGCAGTGCTACCGGGGACCCTTCTTCCTACGAGCAGTACTTC. It is translated as CSATGDPSSYEQYF.

This clonotype was detected only a few times. The V gene is TRBV19, the J gene TRBJ2-7, with D maybe TRBD2 (6 bases). V was trimmed by 5 bases and J by 4 bases, leaving 18 bases between them. Germline V lookup: CDR1 LNHDA, CDR2 SQIVND (reference sequence). CDR3 length: 15 amino acids. Written as DNA, the CDR3 is TGTGCCAGTAGTCCCCCGGGTAGCGGAAGTTACGAGCAGTACTTC. Protein: CASSPPGSGSYEQYF.

At least ten counts were recorded for this clonotype. This rearrangement joins TRBV5-1 to TRBJ2-3; 8 bases map to TRBD2. The germline V gene has CDR1 SGHRS and CDR2 YFSETQ. The CDR3 is 16 residues long. The ends lost 1 base at V and 4 bases at J; junction bases unmatched: 8. CDR3 amino acids: CASSLIAGGASDTQYF. The CDR3 DNA reads as TGCGCCAGCAGCTTGATTGCCGGGGGGGCCTCAGATACGCAGTATTTT. Using reference TRBV5-1 and TRBJ2-3 for the parts outside the CDR3, the full variable domain is KAGVTQTPRYLIKTRGQQVTLSCSPISGHRSVSWYQQTPGQGLQFLFEYFSETQRNKGNFPGRFSGRQFSNSRSEMNVSTLELGDSALYLCASSLIAGGASDTQYFGPGTRLTVL.